A selection of T cell receptor beta chains follows, all from one sample in a study of blood T cell repertoires in COVID-19. Sequencing used immunoSEQ multiplex PCR; TCRdb keeps in-frame clones, though not all of them. This table has hundreds of thousands of clones, around 87% appearing once. The sequencing input was PBMCs or T cells enriched from blood (not recorded which). Source of these receptors: a woman under 30 who had recovered from COVID-19. Each CDR3 is given with its conserved first and last residue. The D gene is left open where the match is weak. Clone size is stated in some rows and not others, as once, few, many or a class when expanded.

cdr3_length,clone_size,j_call,d_call,v_call,cdr3_nt,cdr3_aa
13,-,TRBJ1-2,-,TRBV28,TGTGCCAGCAGTTTATTACAATCTCTTGGCTACACCTTC,CASSLLQSLGYTF
17,-,TRBJ2-6,-,TRBV27,TGTGCCAGCAGTTCTCCCCTGTCGAGCTCTGGGGCCAACGTCCTGACTTTC,CASSSPLSSSGANVLTF
17,once,TRBJ2-4,-,TRBV23-1,TGCGCCAGCAGTCAATCGAAATTCACGGGGACTGGGAACATTCAGTACTTC,CASSQSKFTGTGNIQYF
17,once,TRBJ1-6,-,TRBV27,TGTGCCAGCAGTGCTTACAGGGATATGTCCTATAATTCACCCCTCCACTTT,CASSAYRDMSYNSPLHF
13,-,TRBJ1-2,TRBD1,TRBV6-5,TGTGCCAGCAGGGCAGGGGGTAATTATGGCTACACCTTC,CASRAGGNYGYTF
15,few,TRBJ1-1,-,TRBV10-3,TGTGCCATCAGTGAGGGTCAGGGTGATGGCACTGAAGCTTTCTTT,CAISEGQGDGTEAFF
17,once,TRBJ1-2,-,TRBV18,TGTGCCAGCTCACCACCGGGTCGGGGGGCTGGAAACTATGGCTACACCTTC,CASSPPGRGAGNYGYTF
15,-,TRBJ1-5,TRBD1,TRBV19,TGTGCCAGTAGTATCACAGGGGGCGACAATCAGCCCCAGCATTTT,CASSITGGDNQPQHF
14,-,TRBJ2-7,TRBD1,TRBV3-1/TRBV3-2,TGTGCCAGCAGCCAATCCAACAGGGGCTACGAGCAGTACTTC,CASSQSNRGYEQYF
13,once,TRBJ1-2,-,TRBV6-5,TGTGCCAGCAGCCGGAGCGGGTTCTATGGCTACACCTTC,CASSRSGFYGYTF
15,-,TRBJ1-4,-,TRBV19,TGTGCCAGTAGTCCCAAAGCTCCCCCGAATGAAAAACTGTTTTTT,CASSPKAPPNEKLFF
15,-,TRBJ1-5,TRBD1,TRBV4-1,TGCGCCAGCAGCCCATCGGGGACAGGGAATCAGCCCCAGCATTTT,CASSPSGTGNQPQHF
16,-,TRBJ1-1,-,TRBV7-9,TGTGCCAGCAGCCCACATCCTCATACAGAGAACACTGAAGCTTTCTTT,CASSPHPHTENTEAFF
13,-,TRBJ2-2,-,TRBV5-1,TGCGCCAGCAGCTTGCAGGGCACCGGGGAGCTGTTTTTT,CASSLQGTGELFF
18,-,TRBJ2-7,TRBD1,TRBV2,TGTGCCAGCAGCGGGGCCGGACAGGGGACAAAACCTTACTACGAGCAGTACTTC,CASSGAGQGTKPYYEQYF
16,-,TRBJ1-2,TRBD1,TRBV7-2,TGTGCCAGCAGCTACCGAGGAGGACAGGGATTGTATGGCTACACCTTC,CASSYRGGQGLYGYTF
14,-,TRBJ1-5,TRBD1,TRBV28,TGTGCCAGCAGATCAACAGGGGGAGGGCAGCCCCAGCATTTT,CASRSTGGGQPQHF
14,-,TRBJ1-2,-,TRBV2,TGTGCCAGCAGTGAGAACGGACAGTTCTATGGCTACACCTTC,CASSENGQFYGYTF
14,-,TRBJ2-5,-,TRBV6-5,TGTGCCAGCAGCCCGGGACTCGCACAAGAGACCCAGTACTTC,CASSPGLAQETQYF
15,-,TRBJ1-5,TRBD1,TRBV6-1,TGTGCCAGCAGTGACCAACAGGGGGCCAGTCAGCCCCAGCATTTT,CASSDQQGASQPQHF
14,-,TRBJ1-6,-,TRBV7-9,TGTGCCAGCAGCTTATTACAGACCAATTCACCCCTCCACTTT,CASSLLQTNSPLHF
14,-,TRBJ2-1,TRBD2,TRBV10-3,TGTGCCATCAGGAGCGGGGGGCGCCGCGATGAGCAGTTCTTC,CAIRSGGRRDEQFF
14,-,TRBJ1-5,-,TRBV15,TGTGCCACCAGCATACAGGGCGGCAATCAGCCCCAGCATTTT,CATSIQGGNQPQHF
18,-,TRBJ2-3,TRBD2,TRBV3-1/TRBV3-2,TGTGCCAGCAGCCAAGACCTAGCGGGGGGGATTAGCACAGATACGCAGTATTTT,CASSQDLAGGISTDTQYF